The 3 T cell receptor beta chains given below trace back to one sample, sequenced in a study of cytomegalovirus exposure and HLA in healthy donors. Vbeta (60) and Jbeta (13) primers were used in the PCR. TCRdb's copy holds only in-frame clones and misses some; the assay was immunoSEQ multiplex PCR. The data show under 130,000 clones, around 85% seen once. Sequenced input: PBMCs. These receptors all stem from a man younger than 40 in good health and CMV-seropositive.

V is TRBV5-6 and J is TRBJ1-1; TRBD1 aligns across 10 bases. J gave up 7 bases and V 2 bases, and 8 bases lay outside the gene matches. Germline CDR1 reads SGHDT; CDR2 reads YYEEEE. This CDR3 has 15 amino acids. The CDR3 nucleotides read TGTGCCAGCAGCTTAATCCGGGACAGGGGTGGTGAAGCTTTCTTT. The encoded protein is CASSLIRDRGGEAFF.

The rearrangement joins TRBV2 to TRBJ2-6; TRBD1 aligns across 7 bases. The germline gives CDR1 SNHLY, CDR2 FYNNEI. The V gene end was trimmed by 6 bases and the J gene end by 2 bases; junction bases not matched to a gene: 7. This CDR3 is 16 amino acids long. The CDR3: CASSWGQTAGANVLTF. CDR3 in DNA: TGTGCCAGCAGCTGGGGACAGACAGCTGGGGCCAACGTCCTGACTTTC.

The chain is built from TRBV19 and TRBJ2-7; TRBD1 aligns across 10 bases. J gave up 4 bases and V 6 bases, and 12 bases lay outside the gene matches. The CDR3 has 16 amino acids. CDR1 and CDR2 from the germline V gene are LNHDA and SQIVND (reference sequence). CDR3 sequence: CASRGILDRGRYEQYF. CDR3 sequence (DNA): TGTGCCAGTAGGGGGATTCTCGACAGGGGGCGGTACGAGCAGTACTTC.